This entry lists 5 T cell receptor beta chains sequenced from one sample in a study of T cells in Graves' hyperthyroidism and ophthalmopathy. RNA transcripts served as the template for amplifying TCR beta CDR3 regions. The HTBI primer set served for first-round RT-PCR of the TCR CDR3. MiXCR, applied by TCRdb to the multiplex PCR reads, yields one record per CDR3 protein. The sample carries some 550,000 distinct CDR3 sequences, 20% to 25% recorded once. Sequencing input: blood. These receptors came from a man in his late teens or twenties with Graves' hyperthyroidism.

This clonotype was seen many times. This sequence joins TRBV2 and TRBJ2-7; 9 bases match TRBD2. This CDR3 is 14 amino acids long. Trimming cost V 5 bases and J 3 bases; bases outside gene matches: 5. Germline assignment: CDR1 SNHLY and CDR2 FYNNEI. The CDR3 region has the DNA TGTGCCAGCAGTCTAGCGGGGTCCTTCTACGAGCAGTACTTC. It yields the protein CASSLAGSFYEQYF.

This clonotype showed up just a few times. The conserved final phenylalanine or tryptophan is absent from the CDR3, which likely points to a read error. J is TRBJ1-2 and V is TRBV5-6; D is unresolved. This CDR3 region has 12 residues. Germline CDR1 is SGHDT and CDR2 is YYEEEE. Trimming stripped 3 bases from V and 0 bases from J, with 3 bases between. CDR3 sequence: CASSSTNYGYTL. The CDR3 DNA reads as TGTGCCAGCAGCTCGACTAACTATGGCTACACCCTC.

This clonotype was observed a handful of times. This chain joins TRBV30 and TRBJ2-3; TRBD1 aligns across 8 bases. J was trimmed by 6 bases and V by 5 bases; bases with no gene match: 7. The CDR3 covers 13 residues. The germline V gene encodes CDR1 GTSNPN and CDR2 SVGIG (reference sequence). The CDR3 is CAWGQGSSDTQYF. For the CDR3, the DNA is TGTGCCTGGGGACAGGGTAGTTCGGATACGCAGTATTTT.

This clonotype was observed many times. The J gene is TRBJ1-5, the V gene TRBV2; D unclear. The V gene's germline CDR1 is SNHLY and CDR2 FYNNEI. Trimming took off 8 bases at V and 7 bases at J, with 21 bases between the two ends. The CDR3 is 15 residues long. The CDR3 loop reads CASANRAIVTQPQHF. The CDR3 coding sequence is TGTGCCAGCGCAAACCGGGCCATCGTAACCCAGCCCCAGCATTTT.

The chain is built from TRBV20-1 and TRBJ1-1; 11 bases are a match to TRBD1. This CDR3 is built from 13 residues. The V gene end was trimmed by 5 bases and the J gene end by 5 bases; junction bases not matched to a gene: 4. The germline gives CDR1 DFQATT, CDR2 SNEGSKA (reference sequence). This chain's CDR3 is CSAAGDRGTEAFF. In DNA, the CDR3 is TGCAGTGCTGCCGGGGACAGGGGGACTGAAGCTTTCTTT.